Below, one T cell receptor (beta chain) is given with its context. No antigen is known for it. The sample comes from a study of T-cell memory formation after mild COVID-19. In the study overall: TCR clusters mostly belonged to single donors. The study, taken as a whole, reports: The study found balanced CD4/CD8 in clones contracting day 15 to 85 and a CD4+ lean in later expanders.

This CDR3 is 14 amino acids long. Germline V gene sequence: CDR1 MNHEY, CDR2 SVGAGI. The V and J ends lost 2 bases and 11 bases, in that order; junction bases with no gene match: 9. A single record per CDR3 protein comes from TCRdb applying MiXCR to the 5' RACE reads. The sample yields approximately 350,000 distinct CDR3 sequences, around 14% seen once. The sequence was obtained from a man between 18 and 29 years old who had mild COVID-19 (a few samples of this study predate the infection). Cell type and time point are not known. The rearrangement links TRBV6-5 to TRBJ2-1; 7 nucleotides match TRBD1. Material: PBMCs or a T cell subset sorted from them (not recorded which). The CDR3 nucleotides read TGTGCCAGCAGTTACGGGATACAGGGGATTCAGCAGTTCTTC. Translation: CASSYGIQGIQQFF.